This T cell receptor (beta chain) emerged from a study of shared clonotypes between healthy human individuals (dated by TCRdb to the early 2020s). Background on the whole study: The cohort comprised two women and a few men aged 18 to 49 years. To increase sequencing depth and limit assay-specific biases, different laboratories used diverse techniques to prepare libraries and sequence TCR repertoires. For each donor, CD4 naive and CD4 memory were each run on three plates, CD8 naive on two plates, and CD8 memory on one plate. Per donor, leukapheresis produced somewhere between about 0.9 and 9 billion PBMCs. To estimate repertoire size and how much clonotype sharing occurs between individuals, the study deeply sequenced the blood TCR repertoires of 5 or 6 healthy adults. Broad study findings and their caveats: Incomplete sequencing was indicated by rarefaction of sorted-subset datasets, despite the large sequencing depth. The genetic and exposure-history diversity represented was limited by the small number of donors. Pairwise subsampling led to the expectation that sequencing depth would affect the degree of clonotype sharing among donors. Larger estimated clonotype richness was generally found for naive subsets than for memory subsets. Sharing across a handful of donors was observed for about 5% of naive CD4, 3% to 4% of naive CD8, about 2.3% of memory CD4, and less than 0.45% of memory CD8 clonotypes. Sampling was limited to blood, and TCR repertoires in tissue likely differ from TCR repertoires in blood. Higher generation probabilities were observed for clonotypes shared by all four sorted-subset donors than for non-shared clonotypes.

Using the deep immunoSEQ assay, TCR CDR3 regions were amplified from genomic DNA by multiplex PCR. Genomic DNA extracted from each cell subset was distributed evenly over all wells of several immunoSEQ 96-well plates, and each plate served as one replicate. For sorted subsets, around 0.2 ug of genomic DNA, equivalent to roughly 30,000 T cell genomes, went into each replicate PCR. The purified libraries were quantified using a Qubit 3.0 fluorometer, sized with a Bioanalyzer 2100, and then quantified again using the KAPA Library Quantification kit. Each immunoSEQ 96-well plate was sequenced on its own single-read 150-cycle Illumina NextSeq 550 flow cell. In the paper's pipeline: The immunoSEQ output contained only junctional sequences without quality scores, so filtering could not match that applied to full-length reads. Sequences were annotated with PyIR, a Python wrapper for IgBLAST v1.9, using IMGT germline references to assign V/J genes and CDR3. Any read was removed if the V/J assignment was weak (E-value above 1e-6), the CDR3 was missing, or the read contained stop codons, out-of-frame junctions, or ambiguous translated residues. V3J clonotypes were defined by identical inferred V gene, J gene, and CDR3 amino acid sequence. Percentage overlap between repertoires was calculated by dividing the number of shared unique clonotypes by the size of the smaller repertoire. RTK rarefaction, the Chao1 estimator, and Recon v2.1 estimates of unobserved clonotypes were used to assess repertoire richness. Generation probabilities were computed with OLGA for all TCRbeta clonotypes obtained by the gDNA method from a handful of donors. Sourced from immuneACCESS, this table was stored by TCRdb with only in-frame sequences that have V and J called. A share of the clones is absent; for the studies checked, an unresolved V gene accounts for under half, and the remainder has no known explanation. V, J and clone size reflect that table, while D and trimming were determined from the DNA. The sample includes 730,000 or so clones, with about two thirds observed a single time. The biggest ten clones account for around 1.8% of the sample.

The CDR3 numbers 16 residues from cysteine through phenylalanine. Only the CDR3 DNA stays, 48 bases, in frame from base 1. From the germline V gene, CDR1 is SGHDT and CDR2 is YYEEEE. Trimming removed 4 bases from V and 1 base from J; the gene matches leave 9 bases unexplained. The donors were healthy, HIV-negative adults who had no recently reported acute infections or vaccinations. All donors were Caucasian adults living in Nashville, Tennessee, USA. CD4+ T cells were enriched by magnetic negative selection, after which naive cells were positively selected on CD45RA and the negative fraction was taken as the memory subset. Blood was obtained by leukapheresis, after which PBMCs were separated by Ficoll-Histopaque density gradient centrifugation and cryopreserved in liquid nitrogen vapor phase. Analytical flow cytometry was used to check the purity and quantity of each magnetically sorted T cell population. Genomic DNA was isolated from every sorted fraction and measured by UV absorbance on a Nanodrop 2000c.

Of note for this clone: Its cognate antigen has yet to be identified. Per-nucleotide qualities are absent, and no much larger clonotype sits a single base away.

This TCR came from a woman in her thirties in good health. Rearrangement joined TRBV5-6 to TRBJ1-1, with 8 middle bases fitting TRBD1. Sequencing was carried out using memory CD4+ T cells sorted from blood. The cell subset or site tag for this specimen amounts to: CD45RA-negative fraction. The sequenced DNA: TGTGCCAGCAGCCTCAAGACAGGGGTGAGGAACACTGAAGCTTTCTTT. This is translated as CASSLKTGVRNTEAFF. Here the CDR3 is joined to the reference TRBV5-6 and TRBJ1-1 genes, and the full variable domain is: DAGVTQSPTHLIKTRGQQVTLRCSPKSGHDTVSWYQQALGQGPQFIFQYYEEEERQRGNFPDRFSGHQFPNYSSELNVNALLLGDSALYLCASSLKTGVRNTEAFFGQGTRLTVV.